The present entry profiles one T cell receptor beta chain with its context. This clone was counted once. Its antigen remains unidentified. Base quality data are lacking; no much larger clone is found one base away. Libraries were made using the immunoSEQ multiplex PCR assay. A mixture of 60 forward primers for TCR Vbeta segments and 13 reverse primers for TCR Jbeta segments was used in the multiplex PCR. A multiplex PCR assay on genomic DNA amplified the CDR3 region of rearranged TCR beta genes. The amplified TCR beta libraries were sequenced on the Illumina HiSeq System as 87-base-pair reads. The authors' pipeline ran thus. In a later analysis, tens of millions of unique TCR beta chains were counted across the approximately 670 repertoires, and roughly 11 million of these chains were shared by at least two donors. To remove PCR and sequencing errors, raw reads were error-corrected and collapsed into unique sequences using a nearest-neighbor algorithm that merged closely related sequences. Alignment of CDR3 sequences to IMGT reference sequences was used to assign V, D and J gene segments. For a sequence to be retained, a match of at least six nucleotides to both a V gene segment and a J gene segment was required. Rearrangements were classified as productive when the CDR3 lacked stop codons and remained in frame with V and J, and all other rearrangements were classified as non-productive. Following IMGT convention, CDR3 was defined as the stretch from the second conserved V-encoded cysteine to the conserved J-encoded phenylalanine. In an earlier analysis of more than 550 of the donors, sequences lacking an unambiguous match to a single V gene segment were excluded. An earlier analysis of a few hundred of the donors called V segments functional above 56.7% productive rearrangements and segregating when the between-donor standard deviation exceeded 5%. A statistical classification framework was developed to diagnose cytomegalovirus status using the catalog of TCR beta chain sequences. A later analysis assigned V and J genes by comparing TCR nucleotide sequences with IMGT/GENE-DB human TR gene sequences. A later analysis assigned CDR3 sequences and most-parsimonious VDJ recombination scenarios with the TCRdist pipeline. In a later analysis, each TCR beta chain was defined by its CDR3 amino acid sequence together with its V-gene family, and reads without a unique V-gene family were excluded. A later analysis removed 592 highly shared, low-generation-probability nucleotide sequences to deal with suspected cross-contamination and a sequencing artifact. For each public chain, a later analysis derived a clonal expansion index from normalized ranks of inferred template counts within each repertoire. In a later analysis, generation probabilities were computed with a VDJ recombination model fitted to out-of-frame rearrangements, and the resulting probabilities were checked against IGoR. In a later analysis, TCR-TCR, TCR-HLA and TCR-CMV co-occurrence was scored with hypergeometric tests, and a repertoire-size bias correction was applied to TCR pairs. A later analysis estimated false discovery rates by permuting HLA or CMV assignments 20 times. A later analysis grouped co-occurring TCRs with DBSCAN, adding TCRdist sequence similarity when clustering within HLA-allele-positive subsets. Repertoires with fewer than 30,000 or more than 120,000 public chains, plus five repertoires with anomalous nucleotide sharing, were excluded from co-occurrence clustering. The clones in this table, taken by TCRdb from immuneACCESS, are in-frame only. Not every clone is retained; where verified, under half of the shortfall comes from an unresolved V gene, and the cause of the rest is unknown. From that table come the V and J calls and clone size; the DNA was used to work out D and trimming. The sample records 150,000 or so clones, 65% to 85% of which are singletons. The leading ten clones occupy 6.3% of the sample.

In total, 630 or so healthy bone marrow donors made up the cohort. All cohort members were sampled while nominally healthy, although unrecorded immune exposures were likely present. The donor was CMV seropositive and was included in the group of 250 to 350 seropositive cohort members. Each donor provided a peripheral blood sample, and peripheral blood mononuclear cells were used for TCR beta sequencing. The Qiagen DNeasy Blood Extraction Kit was used to extract genomic DNA from the blood cell samples. Per the germline V gene, SNHLY is the CDR1 and FYNNEI is the CDR2. V is pruned by 5 bases and J by 5 bases, leaving 8 bases of the junction without a gene match. From cysteine to phenylalanine, the CDR3 is 15 amino acids long. Only the CDR3 portion is preserved as DNA: 45 bases, with reading frame beginning at the first base. These data are taken from a study of cytomegalovirus exposure and HLA in healthy donors (dated by TCRdb to 2017 to 2019). Regarding the study in general: An earlier analysis of approximately 640 of the donors reported 250 to 300 Gb of sequence data and some 100 million unique TCR beta sequences from 150 million to 200 million T cells. An early release that covered roughly 600 HLA-typed donors contained around 300 gigabases of sequencing data and about 84 million unique TCR sequences. Of the roughly 410 genotyped donors, less than 85% were placed in the genetic ancestry cluster associated with self-reported Caucasian donors. The study aimed to test whether signatures of past pathogen exposure could be identified by cataloging public T cell receptors. Using immunosequencing, the study profiled T cell repertoires from fewer than 700 subjects and related those repertoires to cytomegalovirus serostatus. In addition to the first cohort of roughly 670 subjects, a separate validation cohort of 130 or so different subjects was used. The study combined high-throughput TCR immunosequencing, statistical association of individual TCRs with disease status, and machine learning to predict cytomegalovirus infection status. To study patterns of TCR occurrence, a later analysis re-analyzed previously published TCR beta repertoires from around 660 donors and added high-resolution HLA genotyping. In the later analysis, no new phenotypic data were used to find candidate immune exposures; instead, reliance was placed on TCR beta sequences and their occurrence across donors. An earlier analysis of more than 450 of the donors used high-throughput TCR beta sequencing to judge whether each TCR beta V gene segment behaved as functional or pseudogenic. Donor age, sex, ethnicity and CMV serostatus were compiled together with the repertoire data. A later genetic analysis took genome-wide SNP genotypes for 398 of the 666 donors and used that subset as a discovery cohort. All discovery cohort repertoires had been generated on a single sequencing platform. HLA typing covered class I and class II loci at four-digit resolution. The number of typed donors differed by locus: 629-630 for A, B, C, DRB1 and DQB1; approximately 530 for DQA1; over 600 for DPA1; and roughly 490 for DPB1. Several DR-DQ haplotypes were treated as single units for association and clustering because of strong linkage in the cohort. On average, roughly 200,000 unique TCR beta nucleotide sequences were sequenced per donor among more than 350 genotyped donors of the cohort, with roughly 20% of those sequences being non-productive. Broad study findings and their caveats: Specific HLA alleles were associated with 18,000 or so TCR beta sequences at a false discovery rate of 0.05 in a later analysis. A further reported finding was that TCR beta sequences accurately predicted the HLA-A and HLA-B alleles for most subjects in the first cohort. Because HLA typing was missing for some donors at each locus, association tests included only the typed subset. An earlier analysis of 450 to 750 of the donors showed that most TCR beta V segments appeared in productive rearrangements either about 90% or about 30% of the time, which broadly matched IMGT annotations. In the study, around 150 TCR beta chains were listed as associated with cytomegalovirus. Assigning TCR associations to individual alleles was difficult when HLA alleles, especially DR and DQ, strongly co-occurred. In a later analysis, TCR association rates were found to vary across HLA loci, with the most associated TCRs seen for DRB1 alleles and the fewest for HLA-C alleles. It was suggested by the authors that the approach could potentially be generalized to other disease states and immunological phenotypes. The only immune exposure information available for the cohort was CMV serostatus. Linkage disequilibrium might explain the correlated functional status among segregating V segments, but an unknown experimental factor could not be ruled out. A later genetic analysis reported fewer N-insertions in productive TCRs among donors in an Asian-associated ancestry cluster than the 666-donor mean. Most TCR sequences were seen in very few donors, while some public TCRs were found in many individuals. Compared with equally common non-associated chains, HLA-associated TCR beta chains in a later analysis were more clonally expanded and had lower generation probabilities. In this cohort, only TCR beta chains were sequenced, and detectable features were limited by the absence of alpha or paired-chain data. A group of highly shared sequence variants was considered likely to be a technical artifact of the sequencing pipeline. In vitro tests confirmed that a few of the cytomegalovirus-associated TCR beta chains recognize cytomegalovirus antigens. In a later genetic analysis, a missense DCLRE1C variant was associated with V-gene and J-gene trimming of TCR beta chains, and the association was replicated in an independent cohort. In both the original and validation cohorts, the classifier was reported to diagnose cytomegalovirus status with high specificity and sensitivity. The 87-base-pair reads could not distinguish some IMGT-functional V segments, including TRBV6-2 and TRBV6-3, so those segments were excluded. Most CMV-associated TCR beta chains appeared to be HLA-restricted in a later analysis, and the HLA associations seemed to be driven largely by CMV exposure. Presence/absence analyses assumed roughly uniform sequencing depth across donors, an assumption that may not hold. Over 15 rarely observed V segments, including chromosome 9 orphons, were excluded from the earlier analysis of 550 to 700 of the donors because counts were too low. Several of the top co-occurrence clusters appeared to be linked to parvovirus B19, influenza, CMV and Epstein-Barr virus, according to a later analysis.

Sequenced input: PBMCs. This clonotype originated in a male donor in good health and CMV-seropositive. Here the chain combines TRBV2 and TRBJ2-5, and TRBD1 matches 10 of the central bases. The CDR3 reads as follows: CASSSRQGAGETQYF. The DNA sequence is given as TGTGCCAGCAGTTCACGACAGGGGGCGGGGGAGACCCAGTACTTC.